These T cell receptor beta chains were read from a single sample in a study of immune cell composition in non-small cell lung cancer. TCRdb's table, derived via immunoSEQ multiplex PCR, lists solely in-frame clones and lacks some. The data hold 2,500 to 3,000 clones, with nearly 75% observed a single time. The sequencing sample was made of lung tumor tissue. Receptor source: a human donor with non-small cell lung cancer. Each CDR3 is given with its conserved first and last residue. The D gene is left open where the match is weak.

>.|TRBJ1-6|TRBV6-4
CASSDQGNSPLHF
>TRBD1|TRBJ1-6|TRBV4-1
CASSQTPGQGSSYNSPLHF
>.|TRBJ2-7|TRBV10-3
CAISGRQAMGSYEQYF
>TRBD1|TRBJ2-4|TRBV5-1
CASSPMDRKNIQYF
>.|TRBJ2-5|TRBV12-5
CASGWDTQETQYF
>.|TRBJ2-7|TRBV27
CASSFSGVQYF
>.|TRBJ1-6|TRBV7-8
CASSLNSPGAGSANSPLHF
>.|TRBJ1-1|TRBV30
CAWSAQQGTEAFF
>.|TRBJ1-6|TRBV5-1
CASSLSGEASPLHF
>.|TRBJ2-5|TRBV7-6
CASSLWGRRTQETQYF
>TRBD1|TRBJ2-5|TRBV18
CASSPGTGPQETQYF